This is a list of T cell receptor beta chains from one sample in a study of blood T cell repertoires in COVID-19. The method was immunoSEQ multiplex PCR; TCRdb's version includes in-frame clones alone and lacks a portion of them. Of more than 350,000 clones detected, approximately 89% appear once; the ten largest clones hold 8% to 13%. The sample was peripheral blood. Source of these receptors: a woman in her 30s with COVID-19, enrolled during active disease. CDR3s include the opening cysteine and the closing phenylalanine or tryptophan. The D gene is left open where the match is weak. The size of a clone is reported for some rows only, either as once, few or many, or as a class for expanded clones.

CDR3 DNA	CDR3 protein	clone size	J gene	V gene	D gene
TGTGCCAGTAGTCGGTCCGTTGGGGGAGGGTATCAGCCCCAGCATTTT	CASSRSVGGGYQPQHF	.	TRBJ1-5	TRBV19	.
TGTGCCAGCAGCTTAACGGTGGGCCGCGGGAGACGGGCAGATACGCAGTATTTT	CASSLTVGRGRRADTQYF	once	TRBJ2-3	TRBV7-3	TRBD2
TGTGCCAGCAGTCCCCTCGGACAGGGGCTAGGGGAGACCCAGTACTTC	CASSPLGQGLGETQYF	.	TRBJ2-5	TRBV25-1	TRBD1
TGTGCCAGCAGTATGACGGGGGTGGCGGCAGATACGCAGTATTTT	CASSMTGVAADTQYF	.	TRBJ2-3	TRBV6-5	.
TGTGCCAGCAGCGTGGCAAGCGGGAGCCCCCGGGGTGAGCAGTTCTTC	CASSVASGSPRGEQFF	.	TRBJ2-1	TRBV9	TRBD2
TGTGCCAGCAGCCTACGCTACAATGAGCAGTTCTTC	CASSLRYNEQFF	.	TRBJ2-1	TRBV11-3	.
TGTGCCAGCCGGGACAGGTCGAAGGAGACCCAGTACTTC	CASRDRSKETQYF	.	TRBJ2-5	TRBV6-6	TRBD1
TGTGCCAGCTCACCAAGGGACAGGGGAGTGGGCAATCAGCCCCAGCATTTT	CASSPRDRGVGNQPQHF	.	TRBJ1-5	TRBV18	TRBD1
TGTGCCAGCAGTTCCTTCCAGCGGGAGTCCTACAATGAGCAGTTCTTC	CASSSFQRESYNEQFF	.	TRBJ2-1	TRBV28	TRBD2
TGTGCCAGCCCTTTCCAGCCCCAGCATTTT	CASPFQPQHF	.	TRBJ1-5	TRBV6-6	.
TGCGCCAGCAGCCAGCTACAGGGGAGGAAATCACCCCTCCACTTT	CASSQLQGRKSPLHF	.	TRBJ1-6	TRBV4-3	TRBD1